The 27 T cell receptor beta chains below all came from one sample that was sequenced in a study of T-cell memory formation after mild COVID-19. TCRdb re-analysed the 5' RACE reads in MiXCR, keeping a single row per CDR3 protein. The sample contains around 400,000 distinct CDR3 sequences, roughly a quarter of which appear only once. Material for sequencing was PBMCs or a T cell subset sorted from them (not recorded which). These receptors all stem from an adult woman who had mild COVID-19 (a few samples of this study predate the infection). Cell type and time point are not known.

Here the CDR3 reads CATSRFRVASKNIQYF. The CDR3 DNA reads as TGTGCCACCAGCAGATTCCGGGTTGCGTCCAAAAACATTCAGTACTTC. This chain uses TRBV15 with TRBJ2-4; D is ambiguous. The CDR3 is made up of 16 amino acids. The V gene lost 2 bases and the J gene lost 2 bases, with 13 bases spanning the gap. Germline loops: CDR1 LNHNV, CDR2 YYDKDF (reference sequence).

This clonotype was picked up a small number of times. The gene calls are TRBV5-1 and TRBJ2-5, with 9 bases that match TRBD1. Germline CDR1 is SGHRS and CDR2 is YFSETQ. V dropped 0 bases and J dropped 2; count of bases not matched to a gene: 2. The CDR3 extends over 15 amino acids. For the CDR3, the DNA is TGCGCCAGCAGCTTGGACAGGGGGCTTCAAGAGACCCAGTACTTC. Encoded protein: CASSLDRGLQETQYF. Looking up the rest from reference TRBV5-1 and TRBJ2-5 gives the full variable domain: KAGVTQTPRYLIKTRGQQVTLSCSPISGHRSVSWYQQTPGQGLQFLFEYFSETQRNKGNFPGRFSGRQFSNSRSEMNVSTLELGDSALYLCASSLDRGLQETQYFGPGTRLLVL.

The chain combines TRBV7-2 with TRBJ2-2; no reliable D call. CDR1 and CDR2 (germline): SGHTA, FQGNSA. The CDR3 consists of 14 residues. Between the trimmed V and J ends, which lost 10 bases and 0 bases, there was a span of 12 bases. The CDR3 coding sequence is TGTGCCACCGCCCTAATCGCGAACACCGGGGAGCTGTTTTTT. It encodes CATALIANTGELFF. Filled out from reference TRBV7-2 and TRBJ2-2, the complete variable domain reads GAGVSQSPSNKVTEKGKDVELRCDPISGHTALYWYRQSLGQGLEFLIYFQGNSAPDKSGLPSDRFSAERTGGSVSTLTIQRTQQEDSAVYLCATALIANTGELFFGEGSRLTVL.

On this clonotype: Compared with germline, one end of the junction differs, possibly owing to a read error. The chain is built from TRBV7-2 and TRBJ2-1, with 10 positions matching TRBD1. The germline V gene has CDR1 SGHTA and CDR2 FQGNSA. The CDR3 is made up of 12 amino acids. The CDR3 sequence: CASSPQWDRGVF. Written as DNA, the CDR3 is TGTGCCAGCAGCCCACAATGGGACAGGGGTGTCTTC.

The rearrangement joins TRBV29-1 to TRBJ2-7; no clear D. V was clipped by 4 bases and J by 5 bases, with 12 bases between them. The CDR3 runs to 12 residues. Germline CDR1 reads SQVTM; CDR2 reads ANQGSEA. The CDR3 spells CSVVGIRHEQYF. The CDR3 nucleotides are TGCAGCGTTGTAGGTATTCGGCACGAGCAGTACTTC.

The chain has TRBV20-1 and TRBJ2-1; D is unresolved. Germline CDR1 and CDR2: DFQATT and SNEGSKA (reference sequence). The CDR3 is made up of 15 amino acids. The ends were cut back, 6 bases at V and 0 bases at J, with 15 bases in the middle. The CDR3 spells CSAIQSTSSYNEQFF. The CDR3 nucleotides read TGCAGTGCCATCCAAAGTACGAGCTCCTACAATGAGCAGTTCTTC.

This sequence joins TRBV5-6 and TRBJ2-7, with TRBD1 identical over 7 bases. Germline V gene lookup returns CDR1 SGHDT and CDR2 YYEEEE. The CDR3 has 15 residues. V trimming: 4 bases; J trimming: 0 bases; junction bases outside the gene matches: 7. CDR3 nucleotides: TGTGCCAGCAGCCCTTTGGGGACAGACTCCTACGAGCAGTACTTC. This encodes CASSPLGTDSYEQYF.

V and J are TRBV10-2 and TRBJ2-1; 12 nucleotides agree with TRBD2. Germline-derived CDR1 and CDR2 are WSHSY and SAAADI. The V segment lost 4 bases and the J segment 7 bases; nucleotides outside the gene matches: 8. The CDR3 runs 16 residues. The DNA for the CDR3 is TGCGCCAGCAGTGTTAGACTAGCGGGAGTCATGAATGAGCAGTTCTTC. This translates into CASSVRLAGVMNEQFF.

This clonotype has at least ten counts. The chain couples TRBV4-1 to TRBJ2-1, with D perhaps matching TRBD2 (6 bases). The CDR3 loop spans 14 amino acids. The V gene lost 0 bases and the J gene lost 3 bases, with 6 bases spanning the gap. Germline lookup yields CDR1 MGHRA and CDR2 YSYEKL. The CDR3 protein is CASSQERDYNEQFF. The CDR3 DNA is TGCGCCAGCAGCCAAGAGCGGGACTACAATGAGCAGTTCTTC.

V gene TRBV30 combines with J gene TRBJ1-1; D remains unclear. The CDR3 covers 16 residues. CDR1 and CDR2 from the germline V gene are GTSNPN and SVGIG (reference sequence). V was shortened by 4 bases and J by 0 bases, with 18 bases between the two germline ends. The CDR3 spells CAWITRLPEVNTEAFF. CDR3 in DNA: TGTGCCTGGATTACCAGATTACCGGAGGTGAACACTGAAGCTTTCTTT.

As DNA, the CDR3 is TGTGCCAGCAGGAGGGGGCGGGGGGGCCGAGAGACCCAGTACTTC. This codes for CASRRGRGGRETQYF. V usage is TRBV2 and J usage is TRBJ2-5; TRBD2 aligns across 9 bases. Germline assignment: CDR1 SNHLY and CDR2 FYNNEI. CDR3 size: 15 residues. Trimming at V came to 6 bases and at J to 4 bases, leaving 9 bases not matched to a gene.

This chain joins TRBV7-9 and TRBJ1-2; D is unresolved. V lost 4 bases and J 3 bases, leaving 18 bases between the germline ends. Germline V gives CDR1 SEHNR, CDR2 FQNEAQ (reference sequence). The CDR3 contains 16 residues. The CDR3 is CASSSSRAISDYGYTF. In nucleotides, the CDR3 is TGTGCCAGCAGCTCCTCCCGGGCCATCTCTGACTATGGCTACACCTTC.

This clonotype appeared a few times. The J gene is TRBJ2-5, the V gene TRBV20-1, with 13 bases that match TRBD2. Germline lookup yields CDR1 DFQATT and CDR2 SNEGSKA (reference sequence). This CDR3 is built from 16 residues. V lost 5 bases to trimming and J lost 4 bases; unmatched junction nucleotides: 10. The CDR3 DNA is TGCAGTGCTGTCGGACTAGCGGGGGCAGCGGGAGAGACCCAGTACTTC. It specifies CSAVGLAGAAGETQYF.

The CDR3 spells CASSYGLAGGSEQYF. DNA for the CDR3: TGTGCCAGCAGTTACGGCCTAGCGGGAGGTTCCGAGCAGTACTTC. The chain uses TRBV6-2 or TRBV6-3 and TRBJ2-7; 11 positions match TRBD2. CDR1 is MNHEY and CDR2 is SVGEGT in the germline V gene. V shed 2 bases, J shed 6 bases, and the junction held 6 bases outside the gene matches. The CDR3 is 15 residues long.

This rearrangement joins TRBV27 to TRBJ1-1; 8 positions match TRBD1. Germline loops: CDR1 MNHEY, CDR2 SMNVEV (reference sequence). The CDR3 is 18 residues long. V lost 7 bases to trimming and J lost 0 bases; unmatched junction nucleotides: 16. CDR3 sequence reads: CASNPLRRGLIMNTEAFF. The DNA for the CDR3 is TGTGCCAGCAATCCCCTCCGCAGGGGGCTTATAATGAACACTGAAGCTTTCTTT.

The DNA of the CDR3 is TGTGCCATCAGTAGGACAGGGGGAGGTCAGCCCCAGCATTTT. It codes for CAISRTGGGQPQHF. The V gene is TRBV10-3, the J gene TRBJ1-5; 10 bases are a match to TRBD1. The V and J ends lost 5 bases and 6 bases, in that order; junction bases with no gene match: 4. The germline gives CDR1 ENHRY, CDR2 SYGVKD. The CDR3 loop spans 14 amino acids.

V gene TRBV7-2 combines with J gene TRBJ1-2; perhaps TRBD1 as D (5 bases). The germline V gene encodes CDR1 SGHTA and CDR2 FQGNSA. V gave up 6 bases and J gave up 4 bases, with 18 bases separating them. The CDR3 loop spans 15 amino acids. CDR3 region: CASRAGPGETYGYTF. The CDR3 DNA reads as TGTGCCAGCAGAGCAGGGCCAGGAGAGACCTATGGCTACACCTTC.

This clonotype has a handful of counts. The chain links TRBV15 to TRBJ2-2; 8 nucleotides line up with TRBD1. Unmatched junction bases numbered 6, after V lost 5 bases and J lost 4 bases. The CDR3 spans 15 residues. The V gene's germline CDR1 is LNHNV and CDR2 YYDKDF (reference sequence). The CDR3 loop is CATSRGQASTGELFF. The CDR3, as DNA: TGTGCCACCAGCCGGGGACAGGCCAGCACCGGGGAGCTGTTTTTT.

The chain uses TRBV9 and TRBJ2-2, with TRBD1 identical over 8 bases. Trimming at V came to 4 bases and at J to 7 bases, leaving 6 bases not matched to a gene. Germline CDR1 and CDR2: SGDLS and YYNGEE. The CDR3 covers 14 residues. CDR3 sequence: CASSSTGEGGELFF. For the CDR3, the DNA is TGTGCCAGCAGCTCGACAGGGGAAGGCGGGGAGCTGTTTTTT.

In this sample, this clonotype turned up a few times. The chain joins TRBV29-1 to TRBJ2-3; 8 positions agree with TRBD2. With V trimmed by 6 bases and J by 2 bases, 10 bases remained unmatched. This CDR3 spans 15 amino acids. CDR1 and CDR2 (germline): SQVTM, ANQGSEA. The chain's CDR3 is CSVEKAGEFTDTQYF. CDR3 in DNA: TGCAGCGTCGAAAAAGCGGGGGAGTTCACAGATACGCAGTATTTT.

The chain combines TRBV5-1 with TRBJ2-7; 10 nucleotides line up with TRBD1. The V gene end was trimmed by 4 bases and the J gene end by 6 bases; junction bases not matched to a gene: 10. The CDR3 has 15 residues. The germline gives CDR1 SGHRS, CDR2 YFSETQ. The CDR3 bases are TGCGCCAGCAGCGTACCGGGACAGGGGATCGGCGAGCAGTACTTC. It codes for CASSVPGQGIGEQYF.

V is TRBV19 and J is TRBJ1-5; D possibly corresponds to TRBD1 (6 bases). Trimming stripped 5 bases from V and 2 bases from J, with 13 bases between. Germline V gene lookup returns CDR1 LNHDA and CDR2 SQIVND (reference sequence). The CDR3 runs 15 residues. The CDR3 region has the DNA TGTGCCAGTAGTCCCTCGGCAGGGGGCAATCAGCCCCAGCATTTT. Its protein product is CASSPSAGGNQPQHF.

This clonotype was counted between two and nine times. The V call is TRBV12-3 or TRBV12-4, the J call TRBJ1-1, with D perhaps TRBD1 (5 bases). V lost 6 bases, J lost 1 base, and 12 bases lay in between. The CDR3 totals 14 residues. CDR3 DNA: TGTGCCAGCAGGGGCTCAGGGCGGAACACTGAAGCTTTCTTT. Protein: CASRGSGRNTEAFF.

On this clonotype itself: Sequence at one end of the junction differs from germline and may be a read error. The rearrangement joins TRBV5-5 to TRBJ2-2; D possibly corresponds to TRBD1 (5 bases). The CDR3 is 15 residues long. The germline V gene encodes CDR1 SGHKS and CDR2 YYEKEE (reference sequence). CDR3 protein: CARSLSQGLGGELFF. CDR3 nucleotides: TGTGCCCGCAGCTTAAGCCAGGGCCTCGGCGGGGAGCTGTTTTTT.

This clonotype has just a few counts. The chain has TRBV7-8 and TRBJ1-4; the D gene is possibly TRBD1 (6 bases). The CDR3 has 18 amino acids. V lost 1 base and J 0 bases, leaving 15 bases between the germline ends. The germline V gene encodes CDR1 SGHVS and CDR2 FQNEAQ. In DNA, the CDR3 is TGTGCCAGCAGCTTAGAATTGGGGACACTCGCAACTAATGAAAAACTGTTTTTT. Residues: CASSLELGTLATNEKLFF.

The CDR3 protein is CASSEEHISNQPQHF. In DNA, the CDR3 is TGTGCCAGCAGTGAAGAGCATATTAGCAATCAGCCCCAGCATTTT. V usage is TRBV2 and J usage is TRBJ1-5; D is uncertain. CDR3 size: 15 residues. Germline CDR1 SNHLY, CDR2 FYNNEI. Deletions cut 1 base from V and 0 bases from J, with 7 bases between.

The gene calls are TRBV5-1 and TRBJ2-3; 7 bases map to TRBD2. Germline V gene lookup returns CDR1 SGHRS and CDR2 YFSETQ. Trimming took 7 bases from V and 3 from J; bases not matched to a gene: 5. The length of the CDR3 is 13 residues. The CDR3 DNA is TGCGCCAGCTGGGGGGGGAAGACAGATACGCAGTATTTT. Protein product: CASWGGKTDTQYF.